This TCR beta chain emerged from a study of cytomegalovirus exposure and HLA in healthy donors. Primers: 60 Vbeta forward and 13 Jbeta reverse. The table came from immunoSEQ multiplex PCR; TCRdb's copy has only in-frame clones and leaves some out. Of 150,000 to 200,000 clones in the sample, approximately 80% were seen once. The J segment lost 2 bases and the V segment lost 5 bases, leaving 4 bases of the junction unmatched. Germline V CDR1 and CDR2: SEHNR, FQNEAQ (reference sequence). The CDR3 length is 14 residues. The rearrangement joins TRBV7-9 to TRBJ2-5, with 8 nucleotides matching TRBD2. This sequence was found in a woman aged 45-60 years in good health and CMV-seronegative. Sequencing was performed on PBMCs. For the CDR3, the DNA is TGTGCCAGCAGCATCACTAGCGGTCAAGAGACCCAGTACTTC. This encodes CASSITSGQETQYF.